The sequence of this T cell receptor (beta chain) was determined in a study of blood T cell repertoires in COVID-19. Study-level background: Samples taken during acute and convalescent COVID-19 were collected in the United States, Italy and Spain. The cDNA or gDNA used as material had been derived from T cells, B-cell-depleted T cells, or PBMCs.

Original methodology: Amplification of reference gene primers provided the estimated nucleated cell counts. Sequencing used immunoSEQ multiplex PCR; TCRdb keeps in-frame clones, though not all of them. That table supplies the V and J calls and clone size; D and trimming were determined from the DNA. The sample includes 150,000 to 200,000 clones, 79% of them seen just once. The germline V gene has CDR1 KGHSH and CDR2 LQKENI. With 6 bases clipped from V and 1 base from J, the junction kept 5 bases outside the gene matches. This CDR3 is built from 14 residues. The receptor was isolated from a man aged 55 to 70 with active or convalescent COVID-19. The chain employs TRBV18 and TRBJ1-1, with 7 bases identical to TRBD1. Sequences were obtained from peripheral blood. The CDR3 DNA reads as TGTGCCAGCTCCAGGGACAGCGGGAACACTGAAGCTTTCTTT. It specifies CASSRDSGNTEAFF.